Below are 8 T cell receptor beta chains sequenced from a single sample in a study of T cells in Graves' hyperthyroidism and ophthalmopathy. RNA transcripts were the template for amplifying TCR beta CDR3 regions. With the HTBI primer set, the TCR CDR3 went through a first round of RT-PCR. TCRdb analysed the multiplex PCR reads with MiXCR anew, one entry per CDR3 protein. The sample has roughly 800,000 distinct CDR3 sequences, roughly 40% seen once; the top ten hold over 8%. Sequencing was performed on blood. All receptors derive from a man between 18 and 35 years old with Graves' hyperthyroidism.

The CDR3 is CASSLSSDLTNTIYF. In nucleotides, the CDR3 is TGTGCCAGCAGCTTATCCTCGGACTTAACTAACACCATATATTTT. The V gene is TRBV5-8, the J gene TRBJ1-3; no clear D gene. CDR1 SGHTS and CDR2 YDEGEE come from the germline V gene. With 2 bases removed from V and 7 bases from J, the gap between germline ends came to 16 bases. The CDR3 runs to 15 residues.

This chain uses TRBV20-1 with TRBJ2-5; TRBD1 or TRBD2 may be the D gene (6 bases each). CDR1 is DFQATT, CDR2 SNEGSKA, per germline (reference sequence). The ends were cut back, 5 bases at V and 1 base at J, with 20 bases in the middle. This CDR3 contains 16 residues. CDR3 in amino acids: CSALARGASGQETQYF. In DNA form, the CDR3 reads TGCAGTGCTCTGGCGAGGGGGGCGTCGGGCCAAGAGACCCAGTACTTC.

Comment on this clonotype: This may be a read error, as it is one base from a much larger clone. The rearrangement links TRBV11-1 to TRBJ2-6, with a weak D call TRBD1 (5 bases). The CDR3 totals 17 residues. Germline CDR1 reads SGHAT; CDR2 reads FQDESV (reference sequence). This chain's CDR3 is CASSSDLLSSGANVLAF. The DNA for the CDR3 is TGTGCCAGCAGCTCGGACCTCCTAAGCTCTGGGGCCAACGTCCTGGCTTTC.

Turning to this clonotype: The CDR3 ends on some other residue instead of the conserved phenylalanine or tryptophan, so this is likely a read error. The DNA of the CDR3 is TGTGCTAGTGGTTTGGAGACGAACACTGAAGCTTTCCTT. It codes for CASGLETNTEAFL. V gene TRBV12-5 combines with J gene TRBJ1-1; no reliable D call. V lost 1 base, J lost 1 base, and 4 bases lay in between. CDR3 size: 13 residues. Per the germline V gene, CDR1 is LGHNT and CDR2 is FRNRAP.

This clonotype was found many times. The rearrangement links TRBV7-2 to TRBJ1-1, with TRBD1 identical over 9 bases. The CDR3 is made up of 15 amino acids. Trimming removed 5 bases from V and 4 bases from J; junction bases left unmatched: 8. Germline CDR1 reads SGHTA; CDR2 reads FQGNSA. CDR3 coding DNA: TGTGCCAGCAGCCGAGGGGACAGGGAAGGCACTGAAGCTTTCTTT. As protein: CASSRGDREGTEAFF.

CDR3 amino acids: CATSRDGGGYGYTF. For the CDR3, the DNA is TGTGCCACCAGCAGAGATGGAGGGGGGTATGGCTACACCTTC. V gene TRBV15 combines with J gene TRBJ1-2; maybe TRBD1 (6 bases). This CDR3 spans 14 amino acids. In germline, CDR1 is LNHNV, CDR2 YYDKDF (reference sequence). V was clipped by 0 bases and J by 5 bases, with 10 bases between them.

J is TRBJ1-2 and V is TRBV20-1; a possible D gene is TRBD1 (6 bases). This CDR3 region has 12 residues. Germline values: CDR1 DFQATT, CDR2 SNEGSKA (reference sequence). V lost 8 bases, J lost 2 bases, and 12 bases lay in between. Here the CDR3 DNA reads TGCAGTATTCGGACAGAAAACTATGGCTACACCTTC. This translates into CSIRTENYGYTF.

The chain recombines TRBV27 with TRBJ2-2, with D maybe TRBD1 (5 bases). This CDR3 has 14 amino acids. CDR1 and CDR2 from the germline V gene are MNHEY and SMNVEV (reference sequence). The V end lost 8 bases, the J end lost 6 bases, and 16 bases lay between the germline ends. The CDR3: CASRPLGRAGELFF. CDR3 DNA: TGTGCCAGCCGCCCTCTGGGCAGGGCCGGGGAGCTGTTTTTT.